A single sample gave rise to the 24 T cell receptor beta chains below, sequenced in a study of T-cell memory formation after mild COVID-19 (dated by TCRdb to the early 2020s). The method was 5' RACE. The listed sequencing device is Illumina NovaSeq 6000. TCRdb took the public reads, trimmed them with fastp at Q25, ran MiXCR for clone calling and kept in-frame beta chains. Rows matching on CDR3 protein sequence are summarized as one entry with the most common DNA and genes. Here the sample has a few hundred thousand distinct CDR3 sequences; 13% to 15% occur a single time. The ten largest account for around 23% of the sample. Sequencing was performed on PBMCs or a T cell subset sorted from them (not recorded which). The receptors here all came from a man aged 18 to 35 who had mild COVID-19 (a few samples of this study predate the infection). The sample titles of this study are shuffled in the database, so cell type and time point are left out; the donor was told from shared clones.

The rearrangement uses TRBV6-1 and TRBJ2-3, with TRBD1 matching over 9 bases. The germline gives CDR1 MNHNS, CDR2 SASEGT. This CDR3 has 19 residues. The V gene end was trimmed by 5 bases and the J gene end by 4 bases; junction bases not matched to a gene: 19. The CDR3 sequence is CASSLDPVEYDRGADTQYF. Written as DNA, the CDR3 is TGTGCCAGCAGTCTTGACCCGGTGGAGTACGACAGGGGGGCAGATACGCAGTATTTT.

This chain connects TRBV10-3 to TRBJ2-3; either TRBD1 or TRBD2 may fit D (6 bases each). This CDR3 is built from 12 residues. The V and J ends lost 6 bases and 6 bases respectively, with 10 bases between them. Germline values: CDR1 ENHRY, CDR2 SYGVKD. The CDR3 sequence: CAIRGGGDTQYF. CDR3 in DNA: TGTGCCATCAGGGGGGGCGGCGATACGCAGTATTTT.

The table lists this clonotype with a few counts. The chain has TRBV4-3 and TRBJ2-5; D is unclear. Trimming took 0 bases from V and 5 from J, leaving 16 bases between them. The length of the CDR3 is 16 residues. The germline V gene has CDR1 LGHNA and CDR2 YSLEER. CDR3 region: CASSQDLRRIVETQYF. As DNA, the CDR3 is TGCGCCAGCAGCCAAGATTTACGGCGGATAGTGGAGACCCAGTACTTC.

The V call is TRBV28, the J call TRBJ2-7; D is undetermined. Germline CDR1 is MDHEN and CDR2 is SYDVKM. This CDR3 region has 14 residues. The V and J ends lost 2 bases and 0 bases respectively, with 8 bases between them. CDR3 protein: CASSLGSSSYEQYV. The CDR3 DNA reads TGTGCCAGCAGTTTAGGGTCCAGCTCCTACGAGCAGTACGTC.

In this sample, this clonotype turned up a few times. CDR3 amino acids: CASAQLAIQETQYF. The DNA for the CDR3 is TGTGCCAGCGCCCAACTAGCGATTCAAGAGACCCAGTACTTC. The chain joins TRBV6-6 to TRBJ2-5; the match to TRBD2 covers 7 bases. The CDR3 is made up of 14 amino acids. The germline CDR1 and CDR2 sequences are MNHNY and SVGAGI (reference sequence). V lost 8 bases, J lost 2 bases, and 8 bases stayed unmatched.

This clonotype was seen a handful of times. The chain has TRBV7-9 and TRBJ2-7; 10 bases are shared with TRBD2. The CDR3 has 16 residues. Germline V lookup: CDR1 SEHNR, CDR2 FQNEAQ (reference sequence). The V gene end was trimmed by 5 bases and the J gene end by 0 bases; junction bases not matched to a gene: 7. The DNA for the CDR3 is TGTGCCAGCAGCCCGTTCAGGACTAGCGGCTCCTACGAGCAGTACTTC. Its translation: CASSPFRTSGSYEQYF.

CDR3 DNA: TGTGCCAGCAGCGTAGCGGGGACGAACACCGGGGAGCTGTTTTTT. Translated, it gives CASSVAGTNTGELFF. The chain couples TRBV9 to TRBJ2-2; possible D gene TRBD2, 5 bases. Trimming removed 0 bases from V and 0 bases from J, with 6 bases in between. Per germline, CDR1 SGDLS and CDR2 YYNGEE. The length of the CDR3 is 15 residues.

The V gene is TRBV7-2, the J gene TRBJ2-1, with 7 bases identical to TRBD2. Germline V gene lookup returns CDR1 SGHTA and CDR2 FQGNSA. Trimming took 3 bases from V and 4 from J; bases not matched to a gene: 9. CDR3 length equals 16 residues. CDR3 residues: CASSFRTRALYNEQFF. The DNA for the CDR3 is TGTGCCAGCAGCTTTCGGACTAGGGCCCTTTACAATGAGCAGTTCTTC.

This clonotype was counted between two and nine times. In nucleotides, the CDR3 is TGTGCCAGCAGTTCCGGGACAGGGGATGGCTACACCTTC. It is translated as CASSSGTGDGYTF. The chain has TRBV12-3 or TRBV12-4 and TRBJ1-2, with TRBD1 matching 10 bases. J gave up 6 bases and V 4 bases, and 2 bases lay outside the gene matches. The CDR3 is made up of 13 amino acids.

The rearrangement uses TRBV7-9 and TRBJ1-1; 9 positions match TRBD1. This CDR3 spans 16 amino acids. The trim removed 4 bases at V and 6 bases at J, leaving 12 bases unmatched. Germline CDR1 reads SEHNR; CDR2 reads FQNEAQ (reference sequence). The CDR3 DNA sequence: TGTGCCAGCAGCTCGAGGACAGGGGTGGGGAGTCCTGAAGCTTTCTTT. The encoded protein is CASSSRTGVGSPEAFF.

This clonotype was observed a handful of times. The genes are TRBV7-9 and TRBJ2-3; tentative D call: TRBD2 (6 bases). In germline, CDR1 is SEHNR, CDR2 FQNEAQ (reference sequence). The V gene lost 4 bases and the J gene lost 0 bases, with 14 bases spanning the gap. This CDR3 has 16 residues. The CDR3 protein is CASSSSGGASTDTQYF. CDR3 sequence (DNA): TGTGCCAGCAGCTCTTCTGGAGGGGCTAGCACAGATACGCAGTATTTT.

Here the CDR3 reads CASSIDRASEFDGYTF. In nucleotides, the CDR3 is TGTGCCAGCAGCATTGACAGGGCGTCTGAGTTCGATGGCTACACCTTC. The chain links TRBV7-9 to TRBJ1-2; the match to TRBD1 covers 7 bases. Germline V gene lookup returns CDR1 SEHNR and CDR2 FQNEAQ (reference sequence). Trimming cost V 5 bases and J 6 bases; bases outside gene matches: 15. CDR3 length: 16 residues.

In this sample, this clonotype turned up a few times. J is TRBJ2-1 and V is TRBV5-4; 7 bases are a match to TRBD2. Per germline, CDR1 SGHNT and CDR2 YYREEE (reference sequence). This CDR3 region has 13 residues. V lost 5 bases to trimming and J lost 9 bases; unmatched junction nucleotides: 8. CDR3: CASRRAGVIEQFF. Written as DNA, the CDR3 is TGTGCCAGCAGACGGGCGGGGGTTATTGAGCAGTTCTTC.

There are a few counts of this clonotype. The J gene is TRBJ2-6, the V gene TRBV18; D possibly corresponds to TRBD2 (6 bases). CDR1 is KGHSH, CDR2 LQKENI, per germline. V was pared by 6 bases and J by 2 bases, with 11 bases between. This CDR3 is built from 15 residues. CDR3 sequence reads: CASSSTGAGANVLTF. CDR3 coding DNA: TGTGCCAGCTCTTCAACGGGGGCTGGGGCCAACGTCCTGACTTTC.

Only a few counts were recorded for this clonotype. The chain links TRBV29-1 to TRBJ1-2, with unresolved D. The CDR3 is 12 residues long. Germline CDR1 reads SQVTM; CDR2 reads ANQGSEA. V was cut by 0 bases and J by 13 bases, with 15 bases left in between. The CDR3 nucleotides are TGCAGCGTTGAAGATTTCCCCGGGGATCTCACCTTC. Its translation is CSVEDFPGDLTF.

The chain is built from TRBV5-6 and TRBJ1-4; a possible D gene is TRBD1 (6 bases). The V gene lost 4 bases and the J gene lost 0 bases, with 13 bases spanning the gap. In germline, CDR1 is SGHDT, CDR2 YYEEEE. This CDR3 is built from 16 residues. Written as DNA, the CDR3 is TGTGCCAGCAGCCCAGGGGTCCAAGCAACTAATGAAAAACTGTTTTTT. It codes for CASSPGVQATNEKLFF.

This clonotype was seen a few times. This chain uses TRBV5-6 with TRBJ2-1, with 9 bases fitting TRBD1. V dropped 3 bases and J dropped 5; count of bases not matched to a gene: 0. The CDR3 length is 13 residues. Germline CDR1 SGHDT, CDR2 YYEEEE. CDR3: CASSWTGDNEQFF. The CDR3 DNA follows: TGTGCCAGCAGCTGGACAGGGGACAATGAGCAGTTCTTC.

This clonotype was found a few times. The chain has TRBV5-1 and TRBJ2-5; 11 nucleotides agree with TRBD2. Trimming at V came to 0 bases and at J to 1 base, leaving 2 bases not matched to a gene. The CDR3 totals 16 residues. Germline CDR1 and CDR2: SGHRS and YFSETQ. Here the CDR3 DNA reads TGCGCCAGCAGCTTGGGTAGCGGGGGGGCCCAAGAGACCCAGTACTTC. Translating gives CASSLGSGGAQETQYF.

CDR3 region: CASSLPGPRGTEAFF. In DNA form, the CDR3 reads TGCGCCAGCAGCTTGCCGGGACCCAGGGGGACTGAAGCTTTCTTT. The chain combines TRBV5-1 with TRBJ1-1, with 7 bases aligning to TRBD1. CDR1 and CDR2 from the germline V gene are SGHRS and YFSETQ. This CDR3 contains 15 residues. J lost 5 bases, V lost 1 base, and 8 bases had no gene match.

This clonotype was observed a handful of times. The chain couples TRBV9 to TRBJ2-5; 9 nucleotides line up with TRBD1. Germline CDR1 is SGDLS and CDR2 is YYNGEE. V lost 4 bases, J lost 5 bases, and 6 bases stayed unmatched. This CDR3 has 14 amino acids. The CDR3 region is CASSTTGGRETQYF. CDR3 bases: TGTGCCAGCAGCACAACAGGGGGCAGGGAGACCCAGTACTTC.

This clonotype has more than one count but fewer than ten. This chain uses TRBV7-9 with TRBJ1-1, with 7 nucleotides matching TRBD1. The length of the CDR3 is 17 residues. Germline CDR1 and CDR2: SEHNR and FQNEAQ (reference sequence). After removal of 5 bases from V and 6 bases from J, the junction contained 18 bases not matched to a gene. The CDR3 loop is CASSPAAGGHLAAEAFF. DNA for the CDR3: TGTGCCAGCAGCCCGGCGGCAGGGGGTCATCTAGCGGCTGAAGCTTTCTTT.

This clonotype was seen at least ten times. The gene calls are TRBV7-8 and TRBJ2-3; D assignment may be TRBD1 or TRBD2 (6 bases each). V lost 0 bases, J lost 6 bases, and 13 bases lay in between. The CDR3 is 15 amino acids. Looked up from germline, CDR1 is SGHVS and CDR2 is FQNEAQ. As DNA, the CDR3 is TGTGCCAGCAGCTTAGCCAAGGGGGGACGCGATACGCAGTATTTT. Its protein product is CASSLAKGGRDTQYF.

This clonotype was recorded a few times. The chain couples TRBV5-5 to TRBJ1-4; D gene unclear. V dropped 1 base and J dropped 5 bases, with 6 bases sitting between them. Germline CDR1 and CDR2: SGHKS and YYEKEE (reference sequence). This CDR3 is built from 13 residues. For the CDR3, the DNA is TGTGCCAGCAGCTTGAGGGAGAATGAAAAACTGTTTTTT. Its translation: CASSLRENEKLFF.

For this clonotype: Germline and junction disagree at one end, which may indicate a read error. This chain connects TRBV6-4 to TRBJ2-7; 7 positions agree with TRBD1. The CDR3 spans 13 residues. CDR1 is MRHNA, CDR2 SNTAGT, per germline. CDR3 residues: CASSDLGQAQEDF. As DNA, the CDR3 is TGTGCCAGCAGTGACCTAGGACAGGCCCAGGAAGACTTC.